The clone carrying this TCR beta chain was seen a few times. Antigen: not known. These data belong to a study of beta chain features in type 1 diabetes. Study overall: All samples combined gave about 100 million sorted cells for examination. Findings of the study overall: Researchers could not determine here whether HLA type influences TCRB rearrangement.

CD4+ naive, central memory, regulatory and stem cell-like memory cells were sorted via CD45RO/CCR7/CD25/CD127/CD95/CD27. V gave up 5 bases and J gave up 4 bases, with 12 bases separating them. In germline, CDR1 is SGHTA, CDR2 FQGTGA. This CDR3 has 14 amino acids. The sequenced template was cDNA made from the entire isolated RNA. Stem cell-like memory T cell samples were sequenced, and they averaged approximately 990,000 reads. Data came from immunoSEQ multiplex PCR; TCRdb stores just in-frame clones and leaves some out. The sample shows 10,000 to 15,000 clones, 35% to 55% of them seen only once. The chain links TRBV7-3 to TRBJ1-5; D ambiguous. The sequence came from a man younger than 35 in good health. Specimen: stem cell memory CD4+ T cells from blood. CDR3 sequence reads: CASSPTGGNQPQHF. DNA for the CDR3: TGTGCCAGCAGCCCGACGGGAGGAAATCAGCCCCAGCATTTT.